These T cell receptor beta chains were read from a single sample in a study of T cell responses to AZD1222 COVID-19 vaccine. Libraries were prepared by immunoSEQ multiplex PCR; TCRdb keeps only in-frame clonotypes and omits some of them. The sample consists of 150,000 or so clones, 75% to 95% of them appearing once. Specimen: peripheral blood, collected on day 0 of AZD1222 vaccination. The receptors were sampled from an adult in good health. Both conserved end residues are trimmed from each CDR3.

TRBV19,TRBJ1-6,ASKTGEDNSPLH
TRBV18,TRBJ1-2,ASSPDRNYGYT
TRBV19,TRBJ2-1,ASSSRIHEQF
TRBV28,TRBJ1-5,ASNSNRQPQH
TRBV27,TRBJ1-5,ASSLLRGYQPQH
TRBV4-1,TRBJ1-5,ASSLLGGARPQH
TRBV30,TRBJ2-3,AWSSPSGRADTQY
TRBV6-5,TRBJ1-1,ASSRSGSLNTEAF
TRBV7-6,TRBJ1-4,ASSLWQMDNEKLF
TRBV5-1,TRBJ1-1,ASSLSPPGTEAF
TRBV6-1,TRBJ2-7,ASSELRGRVSGNSYEQY
TRBV3-1/TRBV3-2,TRBJ1-3,ASSQTGGRGNTIY
TRBV3-1/TRBV3-2,TRBJ2-7,ASSQAGHEQY
TRBV7-8,TRBJ2-7,ASSLATSWGIISYEQY
TRBV5-1,TRBJ1-2,ASSSFPPTGGNGYT
TRBV19,TRBJ1-2,ASSMRGSDGYT
TRBV25-1,TRBJ2-3,ASSEGASGLTDTQY
TRBV15,TRBJ2-3,ATSRETPPDTQY
TRBV11-1,TRBJ2-2,ASSPGLAGVTGELF
TRBV6-5,TRBJ1-2,ASSYSRSGARGYT
TRBV28,TRBJ2-7,ASRGPLWEQY
TRBV15,TRBJ2-1,ATSRGAGLYNEQF
TRBV5-1,TRBJ2-3,ASSFGLAGGGDTQY
TRBV5-5,TRBJ2-2,ASSRTGAGTGELF
TRBV19,TRBJ2-1,ASTQDSSSYNEQF
TRBV9,TRBJ2-1,ASSAQTGAYNEQF
TRBV7-2,TRBJ1-3,ASSEQVGNTIY
TRBV27,TRBJ1-4,ASSLLRASNEKLF
TRBV9,TRBJ2-2,ASSRVVFANTGELF
TRBV7-9,TRBJ2-3,ASSVWDRTDTQY
TRBV5-1,TRBJ2-7,ASTGSAGRNEQY
TRBV28,TRBJ1-5,ASIRTGPNQPQH